One sample yielded the 3 T cell receptor beta chains listed below, sequenced in a study of shared clonotypes between healthy human individuals. Only in-frame clones appear in the TCRdb table, and some are missing; sequencing was by immunoSEQ multiplex PCR. The data contain roughly 2 million clones, 90% to 97% of them singletons. The sample was naive CD4+ T cells sorted from blood. Stated subset: CD45RA+ positively selected. The receptors shown here come from a man aged 18 to 29 in good health.

With respect to this clone: The sample has other DNA sequences that encode this CDR3 too. The DNA of the CDR3 is TGTGCCAGCAGTGAAGCGCTAGGGAACAATCAGCCCCAGCATTTT. It yields the protein CASSEALGNNQPQHF. The chain carries TRBV2 and TRBJ1-5; D is uncertain. Germline values: CDR1 SNHLY, CDR2 FYNNEI. The V gene lost 0 bases and the J gene lost 3 bases, with 9 bases spanning the gap. This CDR3 is built from 15 residues.

V is TRBV28 and J is TRBJ1-5; no clear D gene. The V and J ends lost 7 bases and 1 base respectively, with 8 bases between them. The length of the CDR3 is 13 residues. Germline values: CDR1 MDHEN, CDR2 SYDVKM. The CDR3 bases are TGTGCCAGCACAGGTATGAGCAATCAGCCCCAGCATTTT. Its protein is CASTGMSNQPQHF.

The rearrangement uses TRBV30 and TRBJ1-2; tentative D call: TRBD1 (5 bases). The CDR3 spans 20 residues. Germline lookup yields CDR1 GTSNPN and CDR2 SVGIG (reference sequence). V was cut by 4 bases and J by 6 bases, with 36 bases left in between. The CDR3 coding sequence is TGTGCCTGGACCATTCCCGGGCCCCTCTTTGAGGGGATGTCCGGTAATGGCTACACCTTC. Translated: CAWTIPGPLFEGMSGNGYTF.